Listed below are T cell receptor beta chains from one sample, sequenced in a study of regulatory T cells in long-lasting Graves disease. TCRdb used MiXCR to reprocess the multiplex PCR reads, holding one entry per CDR3 protein. The table records fewer than 450,000 distinct CDR3 sequences, over 12% of them present only once. These data were also reused for a study on T cells in Graves' hyperthyroidism and ophthalmopathy.

The source was peripheral blood mononuclear cells (PBMCs), collected at new diagnosis, from a patient treated with antithyroid drugs. These TCRs come from a middle-aged woman with Graves disease. CDR3s include the opening cysteine and the closing phenylalanine or tryptophan.

v_call cdr3_aa
TRBV24-1 CATSDFKDRQETQYF
TRBV15 CATSRTGTGVGNTIYF
TRBV11-2 CASSLSDGNTEAFF
TRBV2 CASSDVVNTGELFF
TRBV4-2 CASSQVTSGRSDETQYF
TRBV24-1 CATSDLAANQPQHF
TRBV28 CASSLTGGADAQYF
TRBV9 CASSPGGVNEQFF
TRBV7-2 CASSFGTLVSYEQYF
TRBV5-8 CASSRRNTDTQYF
TRBV19 CASSPGPYYNSPLHF
TRBV7-9 CASSRAGRATGELFF
TRBV3-1 CASSHTGRTDTQYF
TRBV2 CASKTTGNYEQYF
TRBV5-1 CASQTSGETDTQYF
TRBV27 CASSWMGGVGVSGYEQYF
TRBV30 CAWTPRRAEAFF
TRBV6-4 CASSETGTGGYTF
TRBV19 CASSPRGPGHPLAKNIQYF
TRBV7-9 CASSPDRSADTQYF
TRBV28 CASSSQGGLQPQHF
TRBV28 CASRDGGGYGYTF
TRBV6-1 CASRPEQVSYEQYF
TRBV7-9 CASSLPTGEETQYF
TRBV2 CASSQGRGETQYF
TRBV2 CASGGTGVNSPLHF
TRBV20-1 CSASTSGSETQYF
TRBV28 CASSTTGTGNWNEQYF
TRBV28 CASSFGGETVYGYTF
TRBV2 CASSEGTGVQETQYF
TRBV12-5 CASGLPSGVSYNEQFF
TRBV4-1 CASRLRTSSGEKLFF
TRBV3-1 CASSPRTGYEQYF
TRBV29-1 CSVLAKRSIYGYTF
TRBV28 CASSLGPGREVELFF
TRBV7-2 CASSPLGSAGELFF
TRBV27 CASREPGNSYNSPLHF
TRBV9 CASSPSGTNYEQYF
TRBV7-9 CASRLVGRMSTDTQYF
TRBV24-1 CATSDTTSGSHYHTDTQYF
TRBV11-2 CASSSQGATGELFF
TRBV24-1 CATSSLGLAGGPGELFF
TRBV5-6 CASSMTPYNEQFF
TRBV11-2 CASSPSRRYSSSTDTQYF
TRBV28 CASSLGGNQLQHF
TRBV7-4 CASSLEGAILQLPTDTQYF
TRBV11-2 CASSLEASGAGVDTQYF
TRBV12-3/TRBV12-4 CASTLRSGTGVHPTYNEQFF
TRBV20-1 CSARDTGAGFSYEQYF
TRBV11-1 CASSSRRWTEAFF
TRBV5-1 CASRKGTSNEQYF
TRBV6-5 CASSYDGYTYTF
TRBV6-1 CASLPPRGQGYNEQFF
TRBV6-2/TRBV6-3 CASTGTVRSPLHF
TRBV27 CASSSFDRGYNSPLHF
TRBV19 CASIGQDDSYSNQPQHF
TRBV9 CASSVGTGNHEKLFF